The next 10 T cell receptor beta chains were all read from a single sample in a study of blood T cell repertoires in COVID-19. Sequenced by immunoSEQ multiplex PCR; TCRdb stores in-frame clones only, minus some. The sample consists of more than 75,000 clones, 82% of them appearing once. Source material: peripheral blood. These receptor sequences come from a man aged 55-75 years with acute or convalescent COVID-19.

The chain employs TRBV6-5 and TRBJ1-2; weak D call: TRBD1 (6 bases). Trimming took off 6 bases at V and 0 bases at J, with 8 bases between the two ends. The germline CDR1 and CDR2 sequences are MNHEY and SVGAGI. This CDR3 region has 13 residues. DNA of the CDR3: TGTGCCAGCAGCCAGGGGCCTAACTATGGCTACACCTTC. It is translated as CASSQGPNYGYTF.

This chain connects TRBV7-2 to TRBJ1-4; TRBD1 matches 7 bases. This CDR3 has 14 amino acids. V shed 5 bases, J shed 4 bases, and the junction held 4 bases outside the gene matches. The germline CDR1 and CDR2 sequences are SGHTA and FQGNSA. The CDR3 DNA is TGTGCCAGCAGCCAAGACAGGGATAATGAAAAACTGTTTTTT. Its translation: CASSQDRDNEKLFF.

The rearrangement links TRBV20-1 to TRBJ2-7; unclear D gene. V lost 3 bases, J lost 2 bases, and 11 bases lay in between. In germline, CDR1 is DFQATT, CDR2 SNEGSKA (reference sequence). The CDR3 covers 13 residues. CDR3 protein: CSASLPSAYEQYF. The CDR3 coding sequence is TGCAGTGCTAGTCTCCCGTCGGCCTACGAGCAGTACTTC.

The chain links TRBV3-1 (or the pseudogene TRBV3-2) to TRBJ2-2; 8 positions match TRBD1. Germline lookup yields CDR1 LGHDT and CDR2 YNNKEL (reference sequence). V was clipped by 3 bases and J by 3 bases; unmatched bases: 6. The CDR3 totals 16 residues. In DNA, the CDR3 is TGTGCCAGCAGCCAGGGGCAGGGGGCGGACACCGGGGAGCTGTTTTTT. It translates to CASSQGQGADTGELFF.

The J gene is TRBJ2-2, the V gene TRBV5-1; D might be TRBD2 (6 bases). Germline loops: CDR1 SGHRS, CDR2 YFSETQ. There are 15 residues in the CDR3. Trimming left V 2 bases short and J 7 bases short, with 15 bases between. CDR3 sequence reads: CASSFPRGRSGELFF. The CDR3 DNA reads TGCGCCAGCAGCTTTCCGCGGGGAAGGAGCGGGGAGCTGTTTTTT.

The chain uses TRBV23-1 and TRBJ1-6; possible D gene TRBD1, 6 bases. Being an ORF, TRBV23-1 has a function that is uncertain. Trimming removed 6 bases at V and 2 bases at J, with 14 bases between. This CDR3 has 16 amino acids. The DNA for the CDR3 is TGCGCCAGCAGAAAGGAACAGGGCCCCTATAATTCACCCCTCCACTTT. This encodes CASRKEQGPYNSPLHF.

The J gene is TRBJ1-3, the V gene TRBV5-4, with D possibly TRBD1 on 5 matching bases. The V gene's germline CDR1 is SGHNT and CDR2 YYREEE (reference sequence). The V gene lost 0 bases and the J gene lost 2 bases, with 6 bases spanning the gap. The CDR3 totals 14 residues. CDR3 amino acids: CASSLGGAGNTIYF. The CDR3, as DNA: TGTGCCAGCAGCTTGGGGGGGGCTGGAAACACCATATATTTT. The variable domain in full, completed from reference TRBV5-4 and TRBJ1-3, reads ETGVTQSPTHLIKTRGQQVTLRCSSQSGHNTVSWYQQALGQGPQFIFQYYREEENGRGNFPPRFSGLQFPNYSSELNVNALELDDSALYLCASSLGGAGNTIYFGEGSWLTVV.

This clone has only a few counts. One end of the junction is discordant with germline, which a read error may explain. The V gene is TRBV7-7, the J gene TRBJ2-2; the D gene is possibly TRBD1 (6 bases). Germline V CDR1 and CDR2: SSHAT, FNYEAQ (reference sequence). The CDR3 spans 14 residues. Here the CDR3 DNA reads TGTGCTAGCAGCGAACAGGGTTGGACCGGGGAGCTGTTTTTT. Encoded protein: CASSEQGWTGELFF.

The chain is built from TRBV3-1 (or the pseudogene TRBV3-2) and TRBJ1-4; D perhaps matches TRBD1 (6 bases). The CDR3 is made up of 14 amino acids. Germline CDR1 and CDR2: LGHDT and YNNKEL (reference sequence). V was pared by 2 bases and J by 4 bases, with 8 bases between. The CDR3 spells CASSQRDNNEKLFF. In nucleotides, the CDR3 is TGTGCCAGCAGCCAAAGGGACAATAATGAAAAACTGTTTTTT.

The chain recombines TRBV5-4 with TRBJ1-3; 7 bases map to TRBD1. In germline, CDR1 is SGHNT, CDR2 YYREEE (reference sequence). This CDR3 is built from 13 residues. V dropped 9 bases and J dropped 4; count of bases not matched to a gene: 7. The CDR3 loop is CAISTGEGNTIYF. CDR3 nucleotide sequence: TGTGCCATTTCTACAGGGGAAGGAAACACCATATATTTT. Based on the CDR3 plus reference TRBV5-4 and TRBJ1-3, the full variable domain is ETGVTQSPTHLIKTRGQQVTLRCSSQSGHNTVSWYQQALGQGPQFIFQYYREEENGRGNFPPRFSGLQFPNYSSELNVNALELDDSALYLCAISTGEGNTIYFGEGSWLTVV.